These 21 T cell receptor beta chains share one sample of origin, sequenced in a study of patients and donors after allogeneic stem cell transplantation (TCRdb year 2020). The library was obtained by RT-PCR. Sequencing instrument: NextSeq 550. TCRdb redid the processing of the public reads, applying fastp at Q25 and MiXCR, and retained in-frame beta chains. Entries are consolidated by CDR3 protein sequence, retaining the most common genes and DNA. The sample table records approximately 10,000 distinct CDR3 sequences; approximately 5.9% of these occur just once. Roughly a quarter of the sample is taken by the ten largest. Sequencing was carried out using blood, either unsorted or a sorted T cell fraction (not recorded which). The receptors here all came from a human donor who was either an allogeneic HSCT recipient or a stem cell or donor lymphocyte infusion donor (not recorded which). It is not recorded whose cells these are; they may come from a transplant donor.

This clonotype was seen repeatedly, ten times or more. The gene calls are TRBV28 and TRBJ1-5; D may be TRBD1 (6 bases). The V and J ends lost 7 bases and 6 bases respectively, with 10 bases between them. The germline V gene encodes CDR1 MDHEN and CDR2 SYDVKM. The CDR3 loop spans 12 amino acids. CDR3 sequence: CASTYRAQPQHF. The CDR3 DNA is TGTGCCAGCACCTACAGGGCTCAGCCCCAGCATTTT.

The V call is TRBV10-3, the J call TRBJ2-1; 8 bases agree with TRBD2. Germline V CDR1 and CDR2: ENHRY, SYGVKD. The CDR3 sequence is 14 residues long. V lost 6 bases to trimming and J lost 6 bases; unmatched junction nucleotides: 7. In DNA, the CDR3 is TGTGCCATCAGGGGCCAGCTAGCGGGCAATGAGCAGTTCTTC. It encodes CAIRGQLAGNEQFF.

By frequency in the sample, this clonotype is medium-sized. V is TRBV29-1 and J is TRBJ1-4, with a tentative D call TRBD1 (6 bases). The CDR3 is 14 amino acids. CDR1 and CDR2 from the germline V gene are SQVTM and ANQGSEA. V dropped 6 bases and J dropped 3 bases, with 14 bases sitting between them. CDR3 nucleotide sequence: TGCAGCGTCAGAAACAGGGTCCCTAATGAAAAACTGTTTTTT. Translated, it gives CSVRNRVPNEKLFF.

For the CDR3, the DNA is TGTGCCAGCAGCTTGGGGCGGGCGTACGAGCAGTACTTC. Encoded protein: CASSLGRAYEQYF. The V and J genes are TRBV5-6 and TRBJ2-7; possibly TRBD2 for D (5 bases). Germline V gene sequence: CDR1 SGHDT, CDR2 YYEEEE. This CDR3 has 13 residues. The V gene lost 0 bases and the J gene lost 4 bases, with 8 bases spanning the gap.

This clonotype was counted a few times. J is TRBJ2-7 and V is TRBV20-1; TRBD1 or TRBD2 may be the D gene (5 bases each). Germline V lookup: CDR1 DFQATT, CDR2 SNEGSKA (reference sequence). The CDR3 runs 14 residues. Trimming stripped 3 bases from V and 1 base from J, with 13 bases between. This chain's CDR3 is CSASHRGSSYEQYF. DNA for the CDR3: TGCAGTGCTAGTCACCGGGGCTCATCCTACGAGCAGTACTTC.

By sample share, this clonotype is medium-sized. The rearrangement joins TRBV28 to TRBJ2-4, with 7 bases matching TRBD2. This CDR3 region has 17 residues. The V and J ends lost 1 base and 0 bases, in that order; junction bases with no gene match: 6. Germline CDR1 MDHEN, CDR2 SYDVKM. Here the CDR3 reads CASSLSGLGEAKNIQYF. DNA for the CDR3: TGTGCCAGCAGTTTATCCGGACTAGGGGAAGCCAAAAACATTCAGTACTTC.

The CDR3 region has the DNA TGTGCCAGCAGCTTGGACAGGGGGCAAGGCGAGCAGTACTTC. Amino acid sequence: CASSLDRGQGEQYF. The genes are TRBV7-3 and TRBJ2-7, with 11 bases that match TRBD1. This CDR3 spans 14 amino acids. Trimming removed 3 bases from V and 6 bases from J; junction bases left unmatched: 4. Germline CDR1 and CDR2: SGHTA and FQGTGA. Based on the CDR3 plus reference TRBV7-3 and TRBJ2-7, the full variable domain is GAGVSQTPSNKVTEKGKYVELRCDPISGHTALYWYRQSLGQGPEFLIYFQGTGAADDSGLPNDRFFAVRPEGSVSTLKIQRTERGDSAVYLCASSLDRGQGEQYFGPGTRLTVT.

This clonotype has a handful of counts. The chain employs TRBV27 and TRBJ2-7, with D possibly being TRBD1 or TRBD2 (5 bases each). Germline values: CDR1 MNHEY, CDR2 SMNVEV (reference sequence). The CDR3 loop spans 12 amino acids. V shed 5 bases and J shed 7 bases, with 12 bases lying between them. This CDR3 reads CASSGGPGEQYF. The DNA for the CDR3 is TGTGCCAGCAGTGGGGGACCAGGGGAGCAGTACTTC.

This clonotype was counted only a few times. CDR3 in DNA: TGTGCCAGCTCACCACTGGGCGTAGCGGGAGCCCACAGGGGCAATGAGCAGTTCTTC. It specifies CASSPLGVAGAHRGNEQFF. The genes are TRBV18 and TRBJ2-1; 9 bases are a match to TRBD2. V gave up 1 base and J gave up 6 bases; unmatched junction bases: 16. This CDR3 has 19 amino acids. CDR1 is KGHSH and CDR2 is LQKENI in the germline V gene.

This chain uses TRBV7-2 with TRBJ2-1; TRBD2 aligns across 11 bases. J lost 8 bases, V lost 6 bases, and 9 bases had no gene match. CDR3 length equals 15 residues. The germline CDR1 and CDR2 sequences are SGHTA and FQGNSA. CDR3 loop: CASSYPTSGSYEQFF. CDR3 in DNA: TGTGCCAGCAGTTACCCAACTAGCGGGAGCTATGAGCAGTTCTTC.

At least ten counts were recorded for this clonotype. Here the CDR3 reads CASSSAGGPVNTIYF. The CDR3 nucleotides read TGTGCCAGCAGCTCAGCGGGGGGCCCAGTAAACACCATATATTTT. The rearrangement joins TRBV5-6 to TRBJ1-3; tentatively, D is TRBD1 (6 bases). The length of the CDR3 is 15 residues. Per germline, CDR1 SGHDT and CDR2 YYEEEE. Trimming took 3 bases from V and 6 from J, leaving 16 bases between them.

This clonotype is termed medium-sized. The chain uses TRBV7-9 and TRBJ2-1, with TRBD2 as a possible D gene (6 bases). The CDR3 contains 13 residues. Between the trimmed V and J ends, which lost 5 bases and 6 bases, there was a span of 11 bases. CDR1 is SEHNR and CDR2 is FQNEAQ in the germline V gene (reference sequence). The CDR3 DNA is TGTGCCAGCAGCCCCGGCGGGGCCAATGAGCAGTTCTTC. Translated, it gives CASSPGGANEQFF.

This clonotype was seen more than once but under ten times. The chain recombines TRBV4-3 with TRBJ2-3, with D possibly matching TRBD2 (6 bases). This CDR3 is built from 18 residues. CDR1 is LGHNA and CDR2 is YSLEER in the germline V gene. Between the trimmed V and J ends, which lost 0 bases and 6 bases, there was a span of 22 bases. CDR3 in DNA: TGCGCCAGCAGCCAAGATCTAATAGCGGAGGCCTACGGGGATACGCAGTATTTT. It encodes CASSQDLIAEAYGDTQYF.

The table lists this clonotype with many counts. The gene calls are TRBV28 and TRBJ2-3; the match to TRBD2 covers 7 bases. CDR3 size: 15 residues. The germline gives CDR1 MDHEN, CDR2 SYDVKM. The V segment lost 7 bases and the J segment 3 bases; nucleotides outside the gene matches: 10. The DNA for the CDR3 is TGTGCCAGCATCGAAGCTGGGGGAGGGACAGATACGCAGTATTTT. Protein: CASIEAGGGTDTQYF. The full variable domain, in which reference TRBV28 and TRBJ2-3 provide the parts outside the CDR3, is DVKVTQSSRYLVKRTGEKVFLECVQDMDHENMFWYRQDPGLGLRLIYFSYDVKMKEKGDIPEGYSVSREKKERFSLILESASTNQTSMYLCASIEAGGGTDTQYFGPGTRLTVL.

This clonotype came up many times. This chain uses TRBV20-1 with TRBJ2-1, with TRBD2 matching 15 bases. This CDR3 is 17 amino acids long. The V gene end was trimmed by 6 bases and the J gene end by 7 bases; junction bases not matched to a gene: 13. CDR1 and CDR2 (germline): DFQATT, SNEGSKA (reference sequence). CDR3 coding DNA: TGCAGTGCCCCCGGAGGACTAGCGGGAGGGCCGGTTAATGAGCAGTTCTTC. It specifies CSAPGGLAGGPVNEQFF.

This clonotype is categorized as medium-sized. This chain uses TRBV6-5 with TRBJ1-1; maybe TRBD1 (6 bases). CDR1 MNHEY and CDR2 SVGAGI come from the germline V gene. The CDR3 has 16 residues. V lost 8 bases to trimming and J lost 0 bases, with 19 bases between them. As DNA, the CDR3 is TGTGCCAGCTTTCAGGGGAGAGGTCTACTGAACACTGAAGCTTTCTTT. This translates into CASFQGRGLLNTEAFF.

This clonotype has a count of ten or more. The rearrangement links TRBV2 to TRBJ2-3; possible D gene TRBD2, 5 bases. V lost 0 bases and J lost 6, with 10 bases in between. The CDR3 covers 14 residues. Germline loops: CDR1 SNHLY, CDR2 FYNNEI. This CDR3 is CASSEALSGDTQYF. In DNA form, the CDR3 reads TGTGCCAGCAGTGAAGCCCTTTCGGGGGATACGCAGTATTTT.

The chain carries TRBV12-3 or TRBV12-4 and TRBJ2-1; 13 nucleotides agree with TRBD2. J was trimmed by 5 bases and V by 11 bases; bases with no gene match: 6. The CDR3 spans 14 residues. CDR3 coding DNA: TGTGCCTCCAGAGGACTAGCGGGGGACAATGAGCAGTTCTTC. Translated, it gives CASRGLAGDNEQFF.

This clonotype was seen at least ten times. The CDR3 spells CASSPYGVRQPQHF. CDR3 sequence (DNA): TGTGCCAGCAGCCCGTACGGGGTAAGACAGCCCCAGCATTTT. The gene calls are TRBV7-2 and TRBJ1-5; D gene ambiguous. Germline V CDR1 and CDR2: SGHTA, FQGNSA. The CDR3 loop spans 14 amino acids. The germline V and J ends were trimmed by 5 bases and 7 bases, with 15 bases remaining between them.

In this sample, this clonotype turned up many times. This chain joins TRBV3-1 and TRBJ2-3; possibly TRBD2 for D (5 bases). Trimming left V 2 bases short and J 4 bases short, with 10 bases between. The CDR3 has 14 residues. The germline CDR1 and CDR2 sequences are LGHDT and YNNKEL (reference sequence). In DNA form, the CDR3 reads TGTGCCAGCAGCCAAACTAGGGTCGCAGATACGCAGTATTTT. Translated, it gives CASSQTRVADTQYF.

This clonotype was seen more than once but under ten times. The chain combines TRBV12-3 or TRBV12-4 with TRBJ2-2, with D possibly being TRBD2 (6 bases). The ends were cut back, 7 bases at V and 4 bases at J, with 13 bases in the middle. The CDR3 consists of 14 residues. The CDR3 is CASNPGGSTGELFF. CDR3 DNA: TGTGCCAGCAACCCCGGAGGGAGCACCGGGGAGCTGTTTTTT.